These T cell receptor beta chains were read from a single sample in a study of blood T cell repertoires in COVID-19. Sequenced by immunoSEQ multiplex PCR; TCRdb stores in-frame clones only, minus some. This table has approximately 320,000 clones, 85% appearing once. Sample: peripheral blood. The receptors stem from a human donor in a cohort sampled during active COVID-19. Each CDR3 is given with its conserved first and last residue. D genes are given only for firm matches. Expanded clones are given a class, and other clones once, few, many or no size at all.

>NA|TRBV10-3|NA|TRBJ2-3
CAISGGGATDTQYF
TGTGCCATCAGTGGAGGAGGGGCCACAGATACGCAGTATTTT
>NA|TRBV12-3/TRBV12-4|TRBD1|TRBJ1-1
CASSSRGSAEAFF
TGTGCCAGCAGTTCCAGGGGGTCGGCTGAAGCTTTCTTT
>NA|TRBV10-1|NA|TRBJ1-1
CASSYGDSTVEAFF
TGCGCCAGCAGTTACGGGGACTCTACCGTTGAAGCTTTCTTT
>NA|TRBV11-2|NA|TRBJ2-5
CASSQRLERQETQYF
TGTGCCAGCAGTCAGCGACTAGAGCGGCAAGAGACCCAGTACTTC
>NA|TRBV29-1|NA|TRBJ1-2
CSVPGGVAGYGYTF
TGCAGCGTACCCGGGGGGGTCGCTGGATATGGCTACACCTTC
>NA|TRBV5-4|TRBD1|TRBJ1-2
CASSFLSQGVYGYTF
TGTGCCAGCAGCTTTTTGTCACAGGGGGTCTATGGCTACACCTTC
>once|TRBV24-1|TRBD1|TRBJ2-3
CATSEPGGATDTQYF
TGTGCCACCAGTGAACCAGGGGGAGCCACAGATACGCAGTATTTT
>NA|TRBV9|TRBD1|TRBJ2-7
CASSVGRGTGREQYF
TGTGCCAGCAGCGTAGGCCGGGGGACAGGGCGAGAGCAGTACTTC
>NA|TRBV25-1|TRBD1|TRBJ2-3
CASSAGTGYTDTQYF
TGTGCCAGCAGTGCCGGGACAGGGTACACAGATACGCAGTATTTT
>once|TRBV30|TRBD1|TRBJ1-1
CAWRTGVGGNTEAFF
TGTGCCTGGAGGACAGGGGTCGGGGGGAACACTGAAGCTTTCTTT
>once|TRBV5-1|NA|TRBJ2-7
CASSIPSTPSYEQYF
TGCGCCAGCAGCATACCATCGACACCCTCCTACGAGCAGTACTTC
>NA|TRBV18|TRBD1|TRBJ1-5
CASSSGTGGNQPQHF
TGTGCCAGCTCCTCCGGGACAGGGGGCAATCAGCCCCAGCATTTT
>NA|TRBV2|TRBD2|TRBJ2-1
CASSRTSGLNNEQFF
TGTGCCAGCAGCCGAACTAGCGGACTCAACAATGAGCAGTTCTTC
>NA|TRBV24-1|NA|TRBJ1-1
CATSANEAPRAFF
TGTGCCACCAGTGCAAATGAGGCCCCCCGAGCTTTCTTT
>NA|TRBV6-5|TRBD1|TRBJ1-2
CASSPDRGYGYTF
TGTGCCAGCAGCCCCGACAGGGGCTATGGCTACACCTTC
>NA|TRBV11-1|NA|TRBJ2-2
CASSTYRVTGELFF
TGTGCCAGCAGCACATACAGGGTGACCGGGGAGCTGTTTTTT
>once|TRBV6-5|NA|TRBJ1-2
CASRANKQINYGYTF
TGTGCCAGCAGGGCCAATAAACAGATTAACTATGGCTACACCTTC
>NA|TRBV18|TRBD1|TRBJ2-1
CASSRQGEGEQFF
TGTGCCAGCTCACGACAGGGGGAAGGTGAGCAGTTCTTC
>NA|TRBV10-3|NA|TRBJ1-3
CATLTSSGNTIYF
TGTGCCACACTTACTAGCTCTGGAAACACCATATATTTT
>NA|TRBV9|TRBD1|TRBJ2-3
CASSVDRGTDTQYF
TGTGCCAGCAGCGTAGACAGGGGAACGGATACGCAGTATTTT
>few|TRBV24-1|NA|TRBJ1-2
CATGPGEGFYGYTF
TGTGCCACCGGCCCCGGAGAGGGATTCTATGGCTACACCTTC
>NA|TRBV28|NA|TRBJ1-4
CAGSLNVNEKLFF
TGTGCCGGGAGCCTGAATGTAAATGAAAAACTGTTTTTT
>NA|TRBV7-2|NA|TRBJ1-5
CASSLAGPQGHYSNQPQHF
TGTGCCAGCAGCTTAGCAGGTCCCCAGGGGCATTATAGCAATCAGCCCCAGCATTTT
>few|TRBV6-1|NA|TRBJ1-5
CASSEVGAGNQPQHF
TGTGCCAGCAGTGAAGTGGGGGCCGGCAATCAGCCCCAGCATTTT
>NA|TRBV30|NA|TRBJ1-2
CAWTSGGMGYTF
TGTGCCTGGACGTCCGGAGGAATGGGCTACACCTTC
>NA|TRBV6-5|NA|TRBJ2-2
CASRGRANTGELFF
TGTGCCAGCAGGGGGAGAGCGAACACCGGGGAGCTGTTTTTT
>NA|TRBV3-1/TRBV3-2|NA|TRBJ1-3
CASSYGRSGNTIYF
TGTGCCAGCAGCTACGGCAGGTCTGGAAACACCATATATTTT
>NA|TRBV10-2|NA|TRBJ2-1
CASSVRGGVQYNEQFF
TGCGCCAGCAGTGTTCGAGGAGGGGTTCAGTACAATGAGCAGTTCTTC
>many|TRBV5-6|NA|TRBJ1-1
CASSLDSLNTEAFF
TGTGCCAGCAGCTTGGACAGCTTGAACACTGAAGCTTTCTTT
>NA|TRBV3-1/TRBV3-2|TRBD1|TRBJ1-1
CASSHRGSTEAFF
TGTGCCAGCAGCCACAGGGGGAGCACTGAAGCTTTCTTT
>NA|TRBV11-2|TRBD1|TRBJ1-4
CASSLGQVNEKLFF
TGTGCCAGCAGCCTGGGACAGGTGAATGAAAAACTGTTTTTT
>NA|TRBV29-1|NA|TRBJ2-3
CTTARPSTDTQYF
TGCACCACGGCGCGGCCATCCACAGATACGCAGTATTTT
>NA|TRBV7-2|TRBD2|TRBJ2-1
CASSFSLAGDNEQFF
TGTGCCAGCAGCTTTTCACTAGCGGGAGACAATGAGCAGTTCTTC
>NA|TRBV4-1|NA|TRBJ1-2
CASSQDPVNYGYTF
TGCGCCAGCAGCCAAGATCCAGTTAACTATGGCTACACCTTC
>NA|TRBV7-8|NA|TRBJ2-5
CASSPRSGYGQETQYF
TGTGCCAGCAGCCCGAGGAGCGGGTACGGGCAGGAGACCCAGTACTTC
>NA|TRBV4-1|TRBD1|TRBJ1-1
CASSPQGRAEAFF
TGCGCCAGCAGCCCACAGGGGCGGGCTGAAGCTTTCTTT
>NA|TRBV25-1|NA|TRBJ1-5
CASSELSGSNQPQHF
TGTGCCAGCAGTGAATTGTCCGGTAGCAATCAGCCCCAGCATTTT
>NA|TRBV11-2|NA|TRBJ2-1
CASSSLSLRQFF
TGTGCCAGCAGCTCACTATCGCTCCGGCAGTTCTTC
>few|TRBV5-1|TRBD2|TRBJ2-7
CASSLRGEGYEQYF
TGCGCCAGCAGCTTGCGGGGGGAGGGCTACGAGCAGTACTTC
>NA|TRBV7-8|TRBD1|TRBJ2-7
CASSLASGTGRPYEQYF
TGTGCCAGCAGCTTAGCGTCCGGGACAGGGAGGCCCTACGAGCAGTACTTC
>NA|TRBV5-6|TRBD1|TRBJ1-2
CASSQTGANYGYTF
TGTGCCAGCAGTCAGACAGGGGCTAACTATGGCTACACCTTC
>NA|TRBV5-1|NA|TRBJ2-7
CASSLARQANYEQYF
TGCGCCAGCAGCTTGGCCCGACAGGCCAACTACGAGCAGTACTTC
>NA|TRBV10-2|NA|TRBJ1-2
CASSESEAGGYTF
TGCGCCAGCAGTGAGTCGGAGGCGGGCGGCTACACCTTC